This TCR beta chain stems from a study of cytomegalovirus exposure and HLA in healthy donors. Remarks on this clone: Its antigen is undetermined.

Whole-study findings and limits: Most TCR sequences were uncommon, yet certain public TCRs appeared in many donors. The study listed roughly 160 cytomegalovirus-associated TCR beta chains.

Assay: immunoSEQ multiplex PCR; the TCRdb copy retains only in-frame clones and omits some. The sample includes 150,000 to 170,000 clones, just over 85% of them seen just once. The germline CDR1 and CDR2 sequences are GTSNPN and SVGIG (reference sequence). The V end was cut by 3 bases, the J end by 1 base, with 9 bases between. The CDR3 length is 13 residues. The source is a human donor in good health. The V and J genes are TRBV30 and TRBJ1-1; D remains unclear. Input material: PBMCs. CDR3 DNA sequence: TGTGCCTGGAGCATTCATCAGAACACTGAAGCTTTCTTT. It encodes CAWSIHQNTEAFF.